Listed below are T cell receptor beta chains from one sample, sequenced in a study of graft-versus-host responses after intestinal transplantation. These receptors have no identified antigens. The table came from immunoSEQ multiplex PCR; TCRdb's copy has only in-frame clones and leaves some out. The sample carries tens of thousands of clones, almost 95% recorded once. The starting material was unstimulated CD4+ T cells sorted from spleen or lymph node cells, obtained before transplant. These receptors all stem from a human donor who was the organ donor for an intestinal transplant. The CDR3 runs from the conserved cysteine through the conserved F or W. The order of the fields is D gene, clone size, V gene, J gene, CDR3 protein, CDR3 DNA. A D gene is named only where the DNA matches it firmly. Clone size is shown for a subset of rows, as once, few, many or a class of expanded clone.

d_call: -
clone_size: -
v_call: TRBV6-6
j_call: TRBJ2-7
cdr3_aa: CASSPQGEEQYF
cdr3_nt: TGTGCCAGCAGCCCACAGGGCGAGGAGCAGTACTTC

d_call: -
clone_size: once
v_call: TRBV19
j_call: TRBJ1-2
cdr3_aa: CASSIRKWDGYTF
cdr3_nt: TGTGCCAGTAGTATACGTAAGTGGGATGGCTACACCTTC

d_call: -
clone_size: -
v_call: TRBV4-1
j_call: TRBJ2-6
cdr3_aa: CASSPQRSGANVLTF
cdr3_nt: TGCGCCAGCAGCCCTCAGCGATCTGGGGCCAACGTCCTGACTTTC

d_call: -
clone_size: -
v_call: TRBV30
j_call: TRBJ2-3
cdr3_aa: CAWGEDTQYF
cdr3_nt: TGTGCCTGGGGGGAGGATACGCAGTATTTT

d_call: TRBD1
clone_size: -
v_call: TRBV11-3
j_call: TRBJ1-1
cdr3_aa: CASSPGQGLAFF
cdr3_nt: TGTGCCAGCAGCCCCGGACAGGGATTGGCTTTCTTT

d_call: -
clone_size: -
v_call: TRBV30
j_call: TRBJ2-3
cdr3_aa: CAWNRDFTDTQYF
cdr3_nt: TGTGCCTGGAACCGGGACTTCACAGATACGCAGTATTTT

d_call: -
clone_size: -
v_call: TRBV18
j_call: TRBJ2-5
cdr3_aa: CASSRQETQYF
cdr3_nt: TGTGCCAGCTCGCGCCAAGAGACCCAGTACTTC

d_call: TRBD2
clone_size: once
v_call: TRBV6-5
j_call: TRBJ2-7
cdr3_aa: CASSYLGGVDEQYF
cdr3_nt: TGTGCCAGCAGTTACTTGGGGGGGGTTGACGAGCAGTACTTC

d_call: TRBD2
clone_size: -
v_call: TRBV7-9
j_call: TRBJ2-7
cdr3_aa: CASSPTRGDRTYEQYF
cdr3_nt: TGTGCCAGCAGCCCCACGCGGGGGGACCGAACCTACGAGCAGTACTTC

d_call: -
clone_size: -
v_call: TRBV5-4
j_call: TRBJ2-7
cdr3_aa: CASSPRSGPRVEQYF
cdr3_nt: TGTGCCAGCAGCCCCAGATCGGGACCGAGAGTCGAGCAGTACTTC

d_call: TRBD1
clone_size: -
v_call: TRBV6-5
j_call: TRBJ1-4
cdr3_aa: CASSSTGEGEKLFF
cdr3_nt: TGTGCCAGCAGTTCGACAGGGGAGGGTGAAAAACTGTTTTTT

d_call: -
clone_size: -
v_call: TRBV4-3
j_call: TRBJ1-2
cdr3_aa: CASSQVTQGGGYTF
cdr3_nt: TGCGCCAGCAGCCAAGTTACTCAGGGCGGCGGCTACACCTTC

d_call: -
clone_size: -
v_call: TRBV7-2
j_call: TRBJ2-3
cdr3_aa: CASSLGTDTQYF
cdr3_nt: TGTGCCAGCAGCTTGGGTACAGATACGCAGTATTTT

d_call: TRBD1
clone_size: -
v_call: TRBV18
j_call: TRBJ1-1
cdr3_aa: CASSPNRGDTEAFF
cdr3_nt: TGTGCCAGCTCACCTAACAGGGGGGACACTGAAGCTTTCTTT

d_call: -
clone_size: once
v_call: TRBV6-4
j_call: TRBJ1-1
cdr3_aa: CASTRAGYTEAFF
cdr3_nt: TGTGCCAGCACTAGGGCTGGCTACACTGAAGCTTTCTTT

d_call: -
clone_size: -
v_call: TRBV19
j_call: TRBJ1-1
cdr3_aa: CASSRSGPDGSFF
cdr3_nt: TGTGCCAGTAGTCGCTCGGGACCGGATGGGTCTTTCTTT

d_call: -
clone_size: few
v_call: TRBV5-6
j_call: TRBJ1-2
cdr3_aa: CASSLGEGGDGYTF
cdr3_nt: TGTGCCAGCAGCTTGGGGGAGGGAGGGGACGGCTACACCTTC

d_call: TRBD1
clone_size: -
v_call: TRBV2
j_call: TRBJ2-1
cdr3_aa: CATHTGQGSYNEQFF
cdr3_nt: TGTGCCACCCATACAGGACAGGGCTCCTACAATGAGCAGTTCTTC

d_call: -
clone_size: -
v_call: TRBV5-5
j_call: TRBJ2-7
cdr3_aa: CASSIGTGPYEQYF
cdr3_nt: TGTGCCAGCAGCATAGGGACGGGACCCTACGAGCAGTACTTC

d_call: -
clone_size: once
v_call: TRBV5-1
j_call: TRBJ1-1
cdr3_aa: CASSLNFLNTEAFF
cdr3_nt: TGCGCCAGCAGCTTGAACTTCCTGAACACTGAAGCTTTCTTT

d_call: TRBD1
clone_size: -
v_call: TRBV2
j_call: TRBJ2-1
cdr3_aa: CATRGQGAGYEQFF
cdr3_nt: TGTGCCACCCGAGGACAGGGGGCTGGTTATGAGCAGTTCTTC

d_call: -
clone_size: -
v_call: TRBV19
j_call: TRBJ1-1
cdr3_aa: CASSRMGMNTEAFF
cdr3_nt: TGTGCCAGTAGTAGGATGGGGATGAACACTGAAGCTTTCTTT

d_call: -
clone_size: -
v_call: TRBV19
j_call: TRBJ1-6
cdr3_aa: CATSDYSYNSPLHF
cdr3_nt: TGTGCCACCTCGGACTACTCCTATAATTCACCCCTCCACTTT

d_call: TRBD1
clone_size: once
v_call: TRBV13
j_call: TRBJ1-2
cdr3_aa: CASRSTGTGDGYTF
cdr3_nt: TGTGCCAGCAGATCTACCGGGACAGGGGATGGCTACACCTTC

d_call: TRBD1
clone_size: -
v_call: TRBV19
j_call: TRBJ1-1
cdr3_aa: CASSSRRGRDTEAFF
cdr3_nt: TGTGCCAGTAGTTCACGCAGGGGGAGGGACACTGAAGCTTTCTTT

d_call: TRBD2
clone_size: -
v_call: TRBV25-1
j_call: TRBJ2-3
cdr3_aa: CASSELAGAPTATQYF
cdr3_nt: TGTGCCAGCAGTGAGCTAGCGGGGGCCCCCACGGCTACGCAGTATTTT

d_call: TRBD2
clone_size: -
v_call: TRBV4-2
j_call: TRBJ2-5
cdr3_aa: CASSQDRGGGGAGETQYF
cdr3_nt: TGTGCCAGCAGCCAAGATAGGGGAGGCGGGGGGGCCGGAGAGACCCAGTACTTC

d_call: -
clone_size: -
v_call: TRBV5-1
j_call: TRBJ2-1
cdr3_aa: CASSRRVVGFGGFYNEQFF
cdr3_nt: TGCGCCAGCAGCCGCCGTGTGGTGGGCTTTGGGGGTTTCTACAATGAGCAGTTCTTC

d_call: -
clone_size: -
v_call: TRBV5-1
j_call: TRBJ2-3
cdr3_aa: CASSLPGGVADTQYF
cdr3_nt: TGCGCCAGCAGCTTGCCAGGCGGGGTGGCAGATACGCAGTATTTT

d_call: -
clone_size: few
v_call: TRBV19
j_call: TRBJ2-3
cdr3_aa: CASKGTQTSTDTQYF
cdr3_nt: TGTGCCAGTAAAGGAACTCAGACCAGCACAGATACGCAGTATTTT

d_call: TRBD2
clone_size: -
v_call: TRBV7-3
j_call: TRBJ2-1
cdr3_aa: CASSSGLAGGTEQFF
cdr3_nt: TGTGCCAGCAGCTCAGGACTAGCGGGGGGGACTGAGCAGTTCTTC

d_call: TRBD2
clone_size: -
v_call: TRBV7-3
j_call: TRBJ2-5
cdr3_aa: CASSLAGGQETQYF
cdr3_nt: TGTGCCAGCAGCTTAGCGGGGGGTCAAGAGACCCAGTACTTC

d_call: TRBD2
clone_size: -
v_call: TRBV19
j_call: TRBJ2-1
cdr3_aa: CASSVLAGGPDEQFF
cdr3_nt: TGTGCCAGTAGTGTACTAGCGGGGGGGCCGGATGAGCAGTTCTTC

d_call: -
clone_size: -
v_call: TRBV6-1
j_call: TRBJ2-6
cdr3_aa: CASTRIYSGANVLTF
cdr3_nt: TGTGCCAGCACGAGGATTTACTCTGGGGCCAACGTCCTGACTTTC

d_call: TRBD2
clone_size: -
v_call: TRBV4-3
j_call: TRBJ2-7
cdr3_aa: CASSQVALAGGRYEQYF
cdr3_nt: TGCGCCAGCAGCCAAGTAGCACTAGCGGGGGGCCGCTACGAGCAGTACTTC

d_call: -
clone_size: few
v_call: TRBV6-1
j_call: TRBJ2-7
cdr3_aa: CASRQAPREQYF
cdr3_nt: TGTGCCAGCAGACAGGCCCCTCGCGAGCAGTACTTC

d_call: TRBD2
clone_size: -
v_call: TRBV2
j_call: TRBJ2-3
cdr3_aa: CASSEGSGGFTDTQYF
cdr3_nt: TGTGCCAGCAGTGAGGGTAGCGGGGGATTCACAGATACGCAGTATTTT

d_call: TRBD1
clone_size: -
v_call: TRBV2
j_call: TRBJ2-6
cdr3_aa: CASSRTGFGANVPTF
cdr3_nt: TGTGCCAGCAGTCGGACAGGGTTTGGGGCCAACGTCCCGACTTTC

d_call: -
clone_size: -
v_call: TRBV6-4
j_call: TRBJ1-1
cdr3_aa: CASSDWPRNTEAFF
cdr3_nt: TGTGCCAGCAGTGACTGGCCACGGAACACTGAAGCTTTCTTT

d_call: TRBD1
clone_size: -
v_call: TRBV6-5
j_call: TRBJ2-7
cdr3_aa: CASRTGPSYEQYF
cdr3_nt: TGTGCCAGCAGGACAGGGCCTTCCTACGAGCAGTACTTC

d_call: -
clone_size: -
v_call: TRBV19
j_call: TRBJ2-3
cdr3_aa: CASRTDSGRTDTQYF
cdr3_nt: TGTGCCAGTAGGACGGATTCCGGGCGCACAGATACGCAGTATTTT

d_call: TRBD2
clone_size: -
v_call: TRBV4-1
j_call: TRBJ2-7
cdr3_aa: CASSQLAAIRSYEQYF
cdr3_nt: TGCGCCAGCAGCCAGCTAGCGGCAATTCGTTCCTACGAGCAGTACTTC

d_call: TRBD2
clone_size: -
v_call: TRBV27
j_call: TRBJ2-7
cdr3_aa: CASSPRTSGGAGEQYF
cdr3_nt: TGTGCCAGCAGTCCCAGAACTAGCGGGGGGGCGGGGGAGCAGTACTTC

d_call: TRBD1
clone_size: -
v_call: TRBV11-3
j_call: TRBJ2-3
cdr3_aa: CASSRGGLNTDTQYF
cdr3_nt: TGTGCCAGCAGCCGAGGGGGCCTTAACACAGATACGCAGTATTTT

d_call: -
clone_size: -
v_call: TRBV2
j_call: TRBJ2-7
cdr3_aa: CASSPSYEQYF
cdr3_nt: TGTGCCAGCAGTCCCTCGTACGAGCAGTACTTC

d_call: TRBD2
clone_size: -
v_call: TRBV4-1
j_call: TRBJ2-2
cdr3_aa: CASSPGLAVTGELFF
cdr3_nt: TGCGCCAGCAGCCCGGGACTAGCAGTCACCGGGGAGCTGTTTTTT

d_call: -
clone_size: -
v_call: TRBV5-1
j_call: TRBJ2-3
cdr3_aa: CASSLGTAPSTDTQYF
cdr3_nt: TGCGCCAGCAGCTTGGGAACGGCTCCTAGCACAGATACGCAGTATTTT

d_call: -
clone_size: -
v_call: TRBV5-6
j_call: TRBJ2-7
cdr3_aa: CASSLVGLSYEQYF
cdr3_nt: TGTGCCAGCAGCTTGGTGGGTTTGAGCTACGAGCAGTACTTC

d_call: -
clone_size: -
v_call: TRBV5-1
j_call: TRBJ1-5
cdr3_aa: CASSFGTDSNQPQHF
cdr3_nt: TGCGCCAGCAGCTTTGGGACGGATAGCAATCAGCCCCAGCATTTT

d_call: -
clone_size: -
v_call: TRBV4-2
j_call: TRBJ1-6
cdr3_aa: CASSQEDRRTATNSPLHF
cdr3_nt: TGTGCCAGCAGCCAAGAAGATCGCCGGACAGCGACTAATTCACCCCTCCACTTT

d_call: -
clone_size: -
v_call: TRBV6-1
j_call: TRBJ2-3
cdr3_aa: CASSVFGAEDTQYF
cdr3_nt: TGTGCCAGCAGTGTTTTCGGGGCAGAAGATACGCAGTATTTT

d_call: -
clone_size: -
v_call: TRBV15
j_call: TRBJ1-5
cdr3_aa: CATSRDRQPQHF
cdr3_nt: TGTGCCACCAGCAGAGATCGACAGCCCCAGCATTTT

d_call: -
clone_size: once
v_call: TRBV7-8
j_call: TRBJ2-5
cdr3_aa: CASSLDPGRQETQYF
cdr3_nt: TGTGCCAGCAGCTTAGATCCGGGTCGACAAGAGACCCAGTACTTC

d_call: -
clone_size: -
v_call: TRBV27
j_call: TRBJ2-1
cdr3_aa: CASSRSGPTFHNEQFF
cdr3_nt: TGTGCCAGCAGTCGATCGGGACCCACGTTTCACAATGAGCAGTTCTTC

d_call: TRBD2
clone_size: once
v_call: TRBV27
j_call: TRBJ2-3
cdr3_aa: CASSFRAGARTDTQYF
cdr3_nt: TGTGCCAGCAGTTTCCGAGCGGGGGCCCGCACAGATACGCAGTATTTT

d_call: TRBD1
clone_size: -
v_call: TRBV18
j_call: TRBJ2-5
cdr3_aa: CASSLGQPETQYF
cdr3_nt: TGTGCCAGCTCACTGGGACAGCCGGAGACCCAGTACTTC

d_call: -
clone_size: once
v_call: TRBV7-9
j_call: TRBJ1-2
cdr3_aa: CASSLGAAGARGYTF
cdr3_nt: TGTGCCAGCAGCTTAGGGGCTGCGGGGGCGCGTGGCTACACCTTC

d_call: -
clone_size: -
v_call: TRBV5-1
j_call: TRBJ2-1
cdr3_aa: CASSISDTNNEQFF
cdr3_nt: TGCGCCAGCAGCATATCCGACACCAACAATGAGCAGTTCTTC

d_call: -
clone_size: once
v_call: TRBV27
j_call: TRBJ2-7
cdr3_aa: CASSPRDGTYEQYF
cdr3_nt: TGTGCCAGCAGCCCCCGGGACGGAACCTACGAGCAGTACTTC